The 25 T cell receptor beta chains below were found in one sample sequenced in a study of T-cell reconstitution after alpha-beta-depleted transplantation in children. The authors prepared the TCRbeta library with unique molecular identifiers. TCRdb re-called the PCR reads with MiXCR, one entry per CDR3 protein. The sample carries about 300,000 distinct CDR3 sequences, 10% recorded once. Source: PBMCs, taken before TCRalphabeta/CD19-depleted stem cell transplant. The receptor set was obtained from a boy younger than two with acute myeloid leukemia, due to receive a stem cell transplant.

The chain uses TRBV4-1 and TRBJ2-3; D remains unclear. Germline V gives CDR1 MGHRA, CDR2 YSYEKL. The length of the CDR3 is 14 residues. The V and J ends lost 0 bases and 1 base respectively, with 5 bases between them. In DNA, the CDR3 is TGCGCCAGCAGCCAAGACCCGGGCACAGATACGCAGTATTTT. It translates to CASSQDPGTDTQYF.

This clonotype occurred many times. The J gene is TRBJ2-7, the V gene TRBV4-3, with 10 bases that match TRBD2. From germline, CDR1 is LGHNA and CDR2 YSLEER. J gave up 2 bases and V 0 bases, and 4 bases lay outside the gene matches. This CDR3 region has 16 residues. The CDR3 spells CASSQDRLAGAYEQYF. In DNA, the CDR3 is TGCGCCAGCAGCCAAGATAGGCTAGCGGGAGCCTACGAGCAGTACTTC.

A few counts support this clonotype. The chain couples TRBV7-9 to TRBJ2-1, with TRBD1 matching 7 bases. Trimming took 0 bases from V and 2 from J; bases not matched to a gene: 4. CDR3 length: 16 amino acids. CDR1 is SEHNR, CDR2 FQNEAQ, per germline (reference sequence). CDR3 loop: CASSLALQGAYNEQFF. DNA for the CDR3: TGTGCCAGCAGCTTAGCGCTTCAGGGGGCCTACAATGAGCAGTTCTTC.

This clonotype was observed many times. V is TRBV28 and J is TRBJ1-2, with D unclear. Germline V gene sequence: CDR1 MDHEN, CDR2 SYDVKM. V was cut by 3 bases and J by 4 bases, with 18 bases left in between. The CDR3 has 16 residues. The CDR3: CASSFPPPRTSYGYTF. The DNA of the CDR3 is TGTGCCAGCAGTTTCCCTCCGCCTCGAACCTCCTATGGCTACACCTTC.

This clonotype appeared many times. The chain uses TRBV29-1 and TRBJ2-3; 13 bases match TRBD2. The CDR3 runs to 15 residues. The J segment lost 6 bases and the V segment lost 7 bases, leaving 10 bases of the junction unmatched. Germline CDR1 is SQVTM and CDR2 is ANQGSEA. The CDR3 sequence: CSGERLAGGRDTQYF. For the CDR3, the DNA is TGCAGCGGGGAAAGACTAGCGGGGGGCCGGGATACGCAGTATTTT.

Comment on this clonotype: This could be a read error, since a much larger clone is one nucleotide away. The chain employs TRBV29-1 and TRBJ2-7; D gene ambiguous. Germline-derived CDR1 and CDR2 are SQVTM and ANQGSEA. Deletions cut 6 bases from V and 3 bases from J, with 15 bases between. This CDR3 region has 13 residues. CDR3 residues: CSVHTESSYEQYF. The CDR3 DNA reads TGCAGCGTACACACAGAAAGTAGCTACGAGCAGTACTTC.

The chain recombines TRBV6-5 with TRBJ1-1, with 7 positions matching TRBD1. This CDR3 region has 15 residues. Trimming took 0 bases from V and 4 from J; bases not matched to a gene: 5. CDR1 MNHEY and CDR2 SVGAGI come from the germline V gene. The CDR3 bases are TGTGCCAGCAGTTACTCGACAGGGAGGGGCACTGAAGCTTTCTTT. Protein sequence: CASSYSTGRGTEAFF.

This clonotype has a count of ten or more. The chain combines TRBV20-1 with TRBJ2-2; no reliable D call. The germline gives CDR1 DFQATT, CDR2 SNEGSKA (reference sequence). Trimming left V 0 bases short and J 5 bases short, with 7 bases between. The CDR3 extends over 13 amino acids. CDR3 coding DNA: TGCAGTGCTAGAGATGGGAATACCGGGGAGCTGTTTTTT. Protein: CSARDGNTGELFF.

This clonotype has a count of ten or more. This CDR3 is CAIGLAGYNEQFF. In DNA, the CDR3 is TGTGCCATCGGACTAGCGGGGTACAATGAGCAGTTCTTC. The genes are TRBV24-1 and TRBJ2-1; 12 nucleotides align to TRBD2. Germline assignment: CDR1 KGHDR and CDR2 SFDVKD. V lost 11 bases, J lost 4 bases, and 2 bases stayed unmatched. This CDR3 is built from 13 residues.

This clonotype was seen at least ten times. The CDR3 bases are TGTGCCAGCAGCGCCGGGACAGGGGGCTACGAGCAGTACTTC. As protein: CASSAGTGGYEQYF. The J gene is TRBJ2-7, the V gene TRBV9; 11 bases line up with TRBD1. The junction had 2 bases not matched to a gene; V was cut back by 3 bases and J by 3 bases. The germline V gene encodes CDR1 SGDLS and CDR2 YYNGEE. The length of the CDR3 is 14 residues.

With respect to this clonotype: A clone one base away is much larger, so this may be a read error. Without the conserved terminal phenylalanine or tryptophan, this CDR3 likely stems from a read error. V is TRBV24-1 and J is TRBJ2-2, with 8 nucleotides matching TRBD1. Germline lookup yields CDR1 KGHDR and CDR2 SFDVKD. There are 15 residues in the CDR3. J gave up 7 bases and V 4 bases, and 7 bases lay outside the gene matches. DNA for the CDR3: TGTGCCACCAGTGACCTATCAGGGGGCAACGGGGAGCTGTTTTCT. It codes for CATSDLSGGNGELFS.

This clonotype was recorded many times. V is TRBV29-1 and J is TRBJ2-5; D might be TRBD2 (5 bases). The CDR3 contains 13 residues. Trimming left V 6 bases short and J 1 base short, with 12 bases between. Germline lookup yields CDR1 SQVTM and CDR2 ANQGSEA. As DNA, the CDR3 is TGCAGCGTACTAGGACGGATCCAAGAGACCCAGTACTTC. It is translated as CSVLGRIQETQYF.

This clonotype was detected ten times or more. This chain links TRBV7-3 with TRBJ2-1; 11 bases align to TRBD2. There are 17 residues in the CDR3. Trimming at V came to 0 bases and at J to 7 bases, leaving 8 bases not matched to a gene. Per germline, CDR1 SGHTA and CDR2 FQGTGA. This CDR3 reads CASSLTPVASGRNEQFF. The CDR3 DNA follows: TGTGCCAGCAGCTTAACCCCAGTAGCTAGCGGGAGGAATGAGCAGTTCTTC.

The rearrangement uses TRBV7-2 and TRBJ1-2, with D perhaps TRBD1 (5 bases). V lost 7 bases to trimming and J lost 6 bases, with 21 bases between them. There are 15 residues in the CDR3. CDR1 and CDR2 (germline): SGHTA, FQGNSA. In nucleotides, the CDR3 is TGTGCCAGCACCCTAGTGCAGGGATCGGGTAATGGCTACACCTTC. Translated, it gives CASTLVQGSGNGYTF.

This clonotype was recorded many times. The genes are TRBV21-1 and TRBJ1-1; whether TRBD1, the table's D call, matches the DNA was not checked. TRBV21-1 is tagged as a pseudogene. The CDR3 is 16 amino acids. The CDR3 spells CASSKMCLMRQGEAFF. CDR3 in DNA: TGTGCCAGCAGCAAAATGTGTCTGATGAGACAGGGTGAAGCTTTCTTT.

Ten or more counts support this clonotype. The V call is TRBV28, the J call TRBJ1-2; D is ambiguous. The CDR3 runs 13 residues. With 4 bases removed from V and 8 bases from J, the gap between germline ends came to 14 bases. CDR1 MDHEN and CDR2 SYDVKM come from the germline V gene. The CDR3 DNA reads as TGTGCCAGCAGTTCCCCGGCCCCACCGGGCTACACCTTC. Protein sequence: CASSSPAPPGYTF.

The V call is TRBV2, the J call TRBJ2-3; a possible D gene is TRBD1 (6 bases). The CDR3 covers 13 residues. Germline V gives CDR1 SNHLY, CDR2 FYNNEI. The V end lost 5 bases, the J end lost 2 bases, and 8 bases lay between the germline ends. Here the CDR3 DNA reads TGTGCCAGCAGTCGACAGGACACAGATACGCAGTATTTT. Amino acids: CASSRQDTDTQYF.

This clonotype was counted only a few times. The chain recombines TRBV10-3 with TRBJ2-3, with TRBD1 matching over 7 bases. The length of the CDR3 is 15 residues. V was clipped by 6 bases and J by 1 base; unmatched bases: 7. Germline assignment: CDR1 ENHRY and CDR2 SYGVKD. This chain's CDR3 is CAISPGQEGTDTQYF. CDR3 nucleotide sequence: TGTGCCATCAGCCCTGGACAGGAAGGCACAGATACGCAGTATTTT.

As to this clonotype: A much larger clone differs by one base, so this may be a read error. This chain joins TRBV20-1 and TRBJ1-1; TRBD1 aligns across 9 bases. CDR3 length: 13 amino acids. V shed 3 bases, J shed 6 bases, and the junction held 5 bases outside the gene matches. Germline-derived CDR1 and CDR2 are DFQATT and SNEGSKA (reference sequence). In nucleotides, the CDR3 is TGCAGTGCTAGTCGGACAGGGGACGCTGAAGCTTTCTTT. This codes for CSASRTGDAEAFF.

This clonotype occurred many times. The chain links TRBV12-3 or TRBV12-4 to TRBJ2-1, with 12 nucleotides matching TRBD1. V gave up 6 bases and J gave up 8 bases; unmatched junction bases: 5. The length of the CDR3 is 14 residues. CDR3: CASSRDRGRDEQFF. The DNA of the CDR3 is TGTGCCAGCAGCCGGGACAGGGGGCGCGATGAGCAGTTCTTC.

This chain links TRBV5-1 with TRBJ2-7; 10 positions agree with TRBD1. The CDR3 contains 15 residues. Trimming cost V 0 bases and J 7 bases; bases outside gene matches: 7. The germline V gene encodes CDR1 SGHRS and CDR2 YFSETQ. The CDR3 is CASSLVGTGVREQYF. The CDR3 nucleotides are TGCGCCAGCAGCTTGGTGGGGACAGGGGTGAGGGAGCAGTACTTC.

In this sample, this clonotype turned up many times. The CDR3 loop is CATSTRTGGDEQFF. The CDR3 DNA is TGTGCCACCAGCACCCGGACAGGAGGGGATGAGCAGTTCTTC. The V gene is TRBV15, the J gene TRBJ2-1, with a tentative D call TRBD1 (7 bases). Trimming pared 4 bases from V and 8 bases from J, leaving 15 bases between. From germline, CDR1 is LNHNV and CDR2 YYDKDF (reference sequence). The CDR3 is 14 amino acids.

Many counts were recorded for this clonotype. The chain joins TRBV7-9 to TRBJ2-2; 11 bases match TRBD1. This CDR3 region has 15 residues. V shed 5 bases and J 5 bases; nucleotides not matched to a gene: 4. CDR1 is SEHNR, CDR2 FQNEAQ, per germline (reference sequence). The CDR3: CASSTRDRGTGELFF. The CDR3 DNA sequence: TGTGCCAGCAGCACCCGGGACAGGGGGACCGGGGAGCTGTTTTTT. The full variable domain, completed using reference TRBV7-9 and TRBJ2-2, is DTGVSQNPRHKITKRGQNVTFRCDPISEHNRLYWYRQTLGQGPEFLTYFQNEAQLEKSRLLSDRFSAERPKGSFSTLEIQRTEQGDSAMYLCASSTRDRGTGELFFGEGSRLTVL.

This clonotype appeared many times. The CDR3 reads CSAREEVSSYEQYF. CDR3 nucleotide sequence: TGCAGTGCTAGAGAGGAAGTGAGCTCCTACGAGCAGTACTTC. The J gene is TRBJ2-7, the V gene TRBV20-1; D remains unclear. CDR3 length: 14 amino acids. Trimming removed 0 bases from V and 0 bases from J, with 9 bases in between. Germline V CDR1 and CDR2: DFQATT, SNEGSKA (reference sequence).

This clonotype showed up just a few times. V gene TRBV10-3 combines with J gene TRBJ2-1; 8 bases are shared with TRBD2. V trimming: 6 bases; J trimming: 2 bases; junction bases outside the gene matches: 6. Germline assignment: CDR1 ENHRY and CDR2 SYGVKD. This CDR3 has 15 residues. CDR3 in DNA: TGTGCCATCAGCCGGGAGGGCCCCACCTACAATGAGCAGTTCTTC. This sequence encodes CAISREGPTYNEQFF.